This T cell receptor beta chain was documented in a study of cytomegalovirus exposure and HLA in healthy donors. The CDR3 runs 16 residues. CDR1 is SGHVS, CDR2 FQNEAQ, per germline. The J segment lost 4 bases and the V segment lost 6 bases, leaving 9 bases of the junction unmatched. Comment on this clone: Antigen specificity is unknown.

Points from the study as a whole: Subsequent analysis revealed that first-cohort TCR clusters tended to co-occur in the 110 or so validation repertoires.

Generated by immunoSEQ multiplex PCR, the TCRdb table keeps only in-frame clones and is missing some. This table holds 150,000 to 200,000 clones, approximately 78% found once. V usage is TRBV7-8 and J usage is TRBJ1-6, with 7 bases lining up with TRBD1. Sequenced: PBMCs. The receptor was derived from a woman in her twenties or thirties in good health and CMV-seronegative. Here the CDR3 reads CASRIGRGTYNSPLHF. The CDR3 DNA reads as TGTGCCAGCAGGATTGGCAGGGGGACTTATAATTCACCCCTCCACTTT.